Below are 12 T cell receptor beta chains sequenced from a single sample in a study of cytomegalovirus exposure and HLA in healthy donors. Assay: immunoSEQ multiplex PCR; the TCRdb copy retains only in-frame clones and omits some. The sample has about 110,000 clones; around 95% are singletons. The source material was PBMCs. The receptors shown here come from a woman under 30 in good health and CMV-seronegative.

V and J are TRBV7-2 and TRBJ1-4; 9 bases are a match to TRBD1. Germline V lookup: CDR1 SGHTA, CDR2 FQGNSA. The CDR3 totals 14 residues. The V segment lost 3 bases and the J segment 7 bases; nucleotides outside the gene matches: 3. In DNA form, the CDR3 reads TGTGCCAGCAGCTTCTCGACAGGGGGTGAAAAACTGTTTTTT. Its protein is CASSFSTGGEKLFF.

This clone was observed a handful of times. The chain links TRBV14 to TRBJ2-7; 7 bases match TRBD1. The length of the CDR3 is 14 residues. V lost 1 base, J lost 2 bases, and 2 bases stayed unmatched. CDR1 SGHDN and CDR2 FVKESK come from the germline V gene. The CDR3, as DNA: TGTGCCAGCAGCCAAGTTACAGGGGCCTACGAGCAGTACTTC. Translating it yields CASSQVTGAYEQYF.

The genes are TRBV19 and TRBJ2-3; D might be TRBD2 (5 bases). Per the germline V gene, CDR1 is LNHDA and CDR2 is SQIVND (reference sequence). V lost 1 base to trimming and J lost 2 bases, with 10 bases between them. The CDR3 has 15 amino acids. CDR3 in DNA: TGTGCCAGTAGTATAGGAAGCGGTTCCACAGATACGCAGTATTTT. This translates into CASSIGSGSTDTQYF.

The chain employs TRBV18 and TRBJ2-7, with 7 bases aligning to TRBD2. Germline V CDR1 and CDR2: KGHSH, LQKENI. The CDR3 spans 16 residues. The junction had 20 bases not matched to a gene; V was cut back by 8 bases and J by 7 bases. CDR3 bases: TGTGCCAGCGAAGACGGGGGTAGCGGGCCCAGACTGGAGCAGTACTTC. This encodes CASEDGGSGPRLEQYF.

The chain combines TRBV9 with TRBJ2-7; 13 bases match TRBD2. Unmatched junction bases numbered 1, after V lost 2 bases and J lost 2 bases. The CDR3 has 15 residues. Germline CDR1 reads SGDLS; CDR2 reads YYNGEE. The CDR3 is CASSVTSGGAYEQYF. In DNA, the CDR3 is TGTGCCAGCAGCGTTACTAGCGGGGGGGCCTACGAGCAGTACTTC.

The V and J genes are TRBV5-1 and TRBJ2-1; TRBD1 is a possible D gene (5 bases). Per germline, CDR1 SGHRS and CDR2 YFSETQ. The V end lost 0 bases, the J end lost 5 bases, and 15 bases lay between the germline ends. The CDR3 contains 16 residues. Here the CDR3 reads CASSLGFVDNDNEQFF. CDR3 DNA: TGCGCCAGCAGCTTGGGGTTTGTGGACAACGACAATGAGCAGTTCTTC.

The chain employs TRBV4-1 and TRBJ1-2; 12 bases map to TRBD1. The V gene end was trimmed by 0 bases and the J gene end by 4 bases; junction bases not matched to a gene: 9. Germline CDR1 MGHRA, CDR2 YSYEKL. CDR3 length equals 18 residues. In DNA, the CDR3 is TGCGCCAGCAGCCAAGATATGGGACAGGGGGCGACCTTCTATGGCTACACCTTC. It is translated as CASSQDMGQGATFYGYTF.

The genes are TRBV4-2 and TRBJ2-3; a weak D match, TRBD2 (6 bases). Trimming shortened V by 1 base and J by 2 bases, and 10 bases separated the two germline ends. The CDR3 is 15 residues long. Germline V CDR1 and CDR2: LGHNA, YNFKEQ. CDR3 residues: CASSQAAGLTDTQYF. CDR3 coding DNA: TGTGCCAGCAGCCAAGCGGCGGGACTCACAGATACGCAGTATTTT.

V and J are TRBV11-2 and TRBJ1-4; D remains ambiguous. Germline values: CDR1 SGHAT, CDR2 FQNNGV. With 5 bases removed from V and 8 bases from J, the gap between germline ends came to 15 bases. The CDR3 consists of 14 residues. The CDR3 DNA reads TGTGCCAGCAGCCCAGGCAGGTCTGAAGAAAAACTGTTTTTT. Encoded protein: CASSPGRSEEKLFF.

The gene calls are TRBV9 and TRBJ2-1, with 11 bases aligning to TRBD2. The V segment lost 3 bases and the J segment 3 bases; nucleotides outside the gene matches: 2. The CDR3 extends over 15 amino acids. Germline CDR1 SGDLS, CDR2 YYNGEE. CDR3 sequence reads: CASSAGLAVYNEQFF. The CDR3 bases are TGTGCCAGCAGCGCGGGACTAGCGGTCTACAATGAGCAGTTCTTC.

The chain links TRBV30 to TRBJ1-4; D is ambiguous. Germline values: CDR1 GTSNPN, CDR2 SVGIG (reference sequence). V shed 3 bases and J shed 6 bases, with 8 bases lying between them. The CDR3 covers 12 residues. The DNA for the CDR3 is TGTGCCTGGAGGAAGCCTTATGAAAAACTGTTTTTT. Translated, it gives CAWRKPYEKLFF.

This chain connects TRBV20-1 to TRBJ1-5; D gene ambiguous. The ends were cut back, 1 base at V and 6 bases at J, with 4 bases in the middle. The CDR3 consists of 11 residues. In germline, CDR1 is DFQATT, CDR2 SNEGSKA (reference sequence). CDR3 protein: CSARVLQPQHF. DNA for the CDR3: TGCAGTGCTAGAGTTCTTCAGCCCCAGCATTTT.